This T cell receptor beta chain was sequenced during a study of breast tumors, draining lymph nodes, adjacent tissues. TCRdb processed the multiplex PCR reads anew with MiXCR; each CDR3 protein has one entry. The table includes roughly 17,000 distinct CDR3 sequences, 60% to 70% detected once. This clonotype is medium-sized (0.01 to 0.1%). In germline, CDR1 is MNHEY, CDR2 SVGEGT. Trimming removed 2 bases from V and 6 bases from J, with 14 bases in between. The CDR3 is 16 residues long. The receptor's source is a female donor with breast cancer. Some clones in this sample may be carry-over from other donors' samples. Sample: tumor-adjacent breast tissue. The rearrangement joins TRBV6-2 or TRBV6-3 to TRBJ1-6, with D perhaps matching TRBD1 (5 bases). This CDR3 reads CASSYGRGVGNSPLHF. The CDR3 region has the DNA TGTGCCAGCAGTTACGGCCGGGGCGTCGGTAATTCACCCCTCCACTTT.